The rows below give T cell receptor beta chains drawn from one sample of a study of radiation and T cells in renal cell carcinoma. Clones were sequenced by immunoSEQ multiplex PCR, and TCRdb holds only the in-frame ones, with some missing. The sample includes more than 120,000 clones, about 86% of them seen just once. Sequencing was performed on blood, taken from a patient whose treatment included radiotherapy and nephrectomy. The receptors were sampled from a woman between 50 and 59 years old with renal cell carcinoma. CDR3s include the opening cysteine and the closing phenylalanine or tryptophan. The order of the fields is D gene, V gene, clone size, J gene, CDR3 protein, CDR3 DNA. A D gene is named only where the DNA matches it firmly. Part of the rows lack a size; the others show once, few, many or a class for expanded clones.

-	TRBV4-3	-	TRBJ2-3	CASSQRRSSDTQYF	TGCGCCAGCAGCCAACGGCGGTCATCAGATACGCAGTATTTT
TRBD1	TRBV7-2	few	TRBJ1-5	CASSAYRGMGQPQHF	TGTGCCAGCAGCGCCTACAGGGGGATGGGCCAGCCCCAGCATTTT
-	TRBV10-3	-	TRBJ2-1	CAISTLGNYNEQFF	TGTGCCATCAGTACCCTGGGGAATTACAATGAGCAGTTCTTC
TRBD1	TRBV9	-	TRBJ2-7	CASSADRYEQYF	TGTGCCAGCAGTGCGGACAGGTACGAGCAGTACTTC
TRBD2	TRBV7-2	-	TRBJ2-2	CASSLFSGGAGELFF	TGTGCCAGCAGCTTATTTAGCGGGGGGGCCGGGGAGCTGTTTTTT
-	TRBV7-6	-	TRBJ2-5	CASSLFTGGEPQETQYF	TGTGCCAGCAGCTTATTCACAGGGGGGGAACCCCAAGAGACCCAGTACTTC
-	TRBV19	-	TRBJ1-4	CASRALSPTNEKLFF	TGTGCCAGTAGAGCCCTCAGCCCAACTAATGAAAAACTGTTTTTT
-	TRBV7-3	-	TRBJ1-5	CASSSGGNQPQHF	TGTGCCAGCAGTTCGGGGGGCAATCAGCCCCAGCATTTT
-	TRBV19	-	TRBJ1-4	CASSKTRTNEKLFF	TGTGCCAGTAGCAAGACCAGGACAAATGAAAAACTGTTTTTT
TRBD1	TRBV18	-	TRBJ2-2	CASSPPGTGANGELFF	TGTGCCAGCTCACCACCGGGGACAGGGGCGAACGGGGAGCTGTTTTTT
TRBD1	TRBV10-3	-	TRBJ2-2	CATKPGQGNTGELFF	TGTGCCACCAAACCGGGACAGGGGAACACCGGGGAGCTGTTTTTT
TRBD1	TRBV11-2	-	TRBJ2-1	CASSLEGGGYNEQFF	TGTGCCAGCAGCTTAGAAGGGGGCGGCTACAATGAGCAGTTCTTC
-	TRBV9	-	TRBJ1-1	CASSVDGVTEAFF	TGTGCCAGCAGCGTAGATGGGGTCACTGAAGCTTTCTTT
-	TRBV4-3	-	TRBJ2-4	CASSPGDAENIQYF	TGCGCCAGCAGCCCGGGTGACGCAGAAAACATTCAGTACTTC
-	TRBV19	once	TRBJ1-5	CASSMGTGNNQPQHF	TGTGCCAGTAGTATGGGTACAGGGAACAATCAGCCCCAGCATTTT
TRBD2	TRBV7-2	-	TRBJ2-3	CASSRNGVGGPTDTQYF	TGTGCCAGCAGCCGCAATGGAGTGGGAGGGCCAACAGATACGCAGTATTTT
TRBD2	TRBV7-8	-	TRBJ2-7	CASSLNLGREPNYEQYF	TGTGCCAGCAGCTTAAACCTAGGGCGGGAGCCCAACTACGAGCAGTACTTC
-	TRBV25-1	-	TRBJ1-3	CASGVDTIYF	TGTGCCAGCGGGGTGGACACCATATATTTT